One and the same sample provided the 16 T cell receptor beta chains below, sequenced in a study of blood T cell repertoires in COVID-19. TCRdb keeps only in-frame clones here, not all; method: immunoSEQ multiplex PCR. This table has approximately 220,000 clones, around 89% appearing once. Material for sequencing was PBMCs or T cells enriched from blood (not recorded which). The receptors come from a man in his thirties or forties who had recovered from COVID-19.

About this clone: The sample holds other DNA sequences that translate to the same CDR3. The genes are TRBV6-5 and TRBJ2-5; 8 positions agree with TRBD1. Germline loops: CDR1 MNHEY, CDR2 SVGAGI. This CDR3 spans 13 amino acids. The V gene end was trimmed by 6 bases and the J gene end by 5 bases; junction bases not matched to a gene: 5. CDR3 amino acids: CASSRRGQETQYF. The CDR3 coding sequence is TGTGCCAGCAGCCGCAGGGGGCAGGAGACCCAGTACTTC.

The chain links TRBV6-5 to TRBJ1-2; TRBD1 matches 8 bases. CDR1 and CDR2 (germline): MNHEY, SVGAGI. Trimming took 4 bases from V and 6 from J; bases not matched to a gene: 7. This CDR3 contains 14 residues. DNA for the CDR3: TGTGCCAGCAGTTTCCGGACAGGGAGAGATGGCTACACCTTC. The encoded protein is CASSFRTGRDGYTF.

The chain has TRBV9 and TRBJ2-3; 7 bases fit TRBD1. The CDR3 consists of 16 residues. CDR1 and CDR2 (germline): SGDLS, YYNGEE. The J segment lost 4 bases and the V segment lost 0 bases, leaving 8 bases of the junction unmatched. The CDR3 region has the DNA TGTGCCAGCAGCGTAGGTTTGGCAGGGGGTTCAGATACGCAGTATTTT. Its translation is CASSVGLAGGSDTQYF.

The chain combines TRBV10-3 with TRBJ1-1, with D possibly being TRBD1 (6 bases). The CDR3 extends over 14 amino acids. V gave up 7 bases and J gave up 1 base, with 13 bases separating them. Germline loops: CDR1 ENHRY, CDR2 SYGVKD. Here the CDR3 reads CAITTGQENTEAFF. CDR3 nucleotides: TGTGCCATCACTACAGGGCAGGAGAACACTGAAGCTTTCTTT.

The chain recombines TRBV7-2 with TRBJ1-2; 11 nucleotides agree with TRBD1. The CDR3 has 16 residues. V lost 5 bases and J lost 8; bases outside the gene matches: 13. CDR1 is SGHTA, CDR2 FQGNSA, per germline. CDR3 sequence reads: CASSTRTGGFSEGYTF. For the CDR3, the DNA is TGTGCCAGCAGCACCCGGACAGGGGGCTTTTCGGAAGGCTACACCTTC.

The chain is built from TRBV5-5 and TRBJ1-2, with 9 bases lining up with TRBD1. The germline gives CDR1 SGHKS, CDR2 YYEKEE (reference sequence). Trimming cost V 2 bases and J 3 bases; bases outside gene matches: 5. There are 15 residues in the CDR3. The CDR3 nucleotides read TGTGCCAGCAGCTTCGTTACAGGGGGCGACTATGGCTACACCTTC. Translating it yields CASSFVTGGDYGYTF.

The chain combines TRBV29-1 with TRBJ2-1, with 11 bases that match TRBD2. CDR3 length: 14 amino acids. Germline trimming cut 6 bases from V and 10 bases from J; bases unmatched to any gene: 11. Germline V gene lookup returns CDR1 SQVTM and CDR2 ANQGSEA. The CDR3 DNA reads as TGCAGCGTGCTACTTAGCGGGAGGGCCTGGGAGCAGTTCTTC. Its protein is CSVLLSGRAWEQFF.

The sample holds a few counts of this clone. V gene TRBV18 combines with J gene TRBJ2-5; perhaps TRBD1 as D (6 bases). Germline V gives CDR1 KGHSH, CDR2 LQKENI. The CDR3 contains 14 residues. Trimming took 0 bases from V and 1 from J, leaving 6 bases between them. In nucleotides, the CDR3 is TGTGCCAGCTCACCACCGACAGGCCAAGAGACCCAGTACTTC. Protein: CASSPPTGQETQYF. The variable domain in full, completed from reference TRBV18 and TRBJ2-5, reads NAGVMQNPRHLVRRRGQEARLRCSPMKGHSHVYWYRQLPEEGLKFMVYLQKENIIDESGMPKERFSAEFPKEGPSILRIQQVVRGDSAAYFCASSPPTGQETQYFGPGTRLLVL.

This chain connects TRBV7-2 to TRBJ2-7, with a weak D call TRBD2 (5 bases). The CDR3 totals 14 residues. Germline V gene data show CDR1 as SGHTA and CDR2 as FQGNSA. With 6 bases removed from V and 3 bases from J, the gap between germline ends came to 15 bases. DNA of the CDR3: TGTGCCAGCAGAGCGGCTGGGATTCACTACGAGCAGTACTTC. This sequence encodes CASRAAGIHYEQYF. Full variable domain (outside the CDR3, taken from reference TRBV7-2 and TRBJ2-7): GAGVSQSPSNKVTEKGKDVELRCDPISGHTALYWYRQSLGQGLEFLIYFQGNSAPDKSGLPSDRFSAERTGGSVSTLTIQRTQQEDSAVYLCASRAAGIHYEQYFGPGTRLTVT.

V usage is TRBV28 and J usage is TRBJ1-3; 7 bases fit TRBD1. The CDR3 is made up of 15 amino acids. CDR1 and CDR2 (germline): MDHEN, SYDVKM. J gave up 2 bases and V 6 bases, and 7 bases lay outside the gene matches. CDR3 sequence: CASRVLGTAGNTIYF. In nucleotides, the CDR3 is TGTGCCAGCAGAGTCCTAGGGACAGCTGGAAACACCATATATTTT.

This rearrangement joins TRBV7-9 to TRBJ2-7, with TRBD2 identical over 10 bases. The germline V gene encodes CDR1 SEHNR and CDR2 FQNEAQ (reference sequence). The CDR3 extends over 18 amino acids. Trimming at V came to 9 bases and at J to 2 bases, leaving 19 bases not matched to a gene. The CDR3 bases are TGTGCCAGGACGGAAGGGGTGGAGCGGGAGGGTTTTCCCTACGAGCAGTACTTC. This translates into CARTEGVEREGFPYEQYF.

This clone was counted a single time. V is TRBV19 and J is TRBJ2-7; 9 nucleotides line up with TRBD1. This CDR3 spans 15 amino acids. Per germline, CDR1 LNHDA and CDR2 SQIVND (reference sequence). Trimming removed 5 bases from V and 1 base from J; junction bases left unmatched: 6. In DNA form, the CDR3 reads TGTGCCAGTAGTCCTTCCGGGACAGGGTCCTACGAGCAGTACTTC. Protein product: CASSPSGTGSYEQYF.

This clone is a singleton in its sample. The chain combines TRBV30 with TRBJ2-7, with TRBD1 identical over 8 bases. Germline V gene sequence: CDR1 GTSNPN, CDR2 SVGIG (reference sequence). The length of the CDR3 is 12 residues. Trimming cost V 1 base and J 4 bases; bases outside gene matches: 0. The CDR3: CAWSDRGYEQYF. The CDR3 bases are TGTGCCTGGAGTGACAGGGGGTACGAGCAGTACTTC.

The V call is TRBV5-4, the J call TRBJ1-4; D possibly corresponds to TRBD1 (5 bases). Trimming took 1 base from V and 10 from J, leaving 14 bases between them. The CDR3 runs 14 residues. Per germline, CDR1 SGHNT and CDR2 YYREEE (reference sequence). CDR3 residues: CASSLQGGGGKLFF. DNA for the CDR3: TGTGCCAGCAGCTTGCAGGGAGGCGGAGGAAAACTGTTTTTT. Filled out from reference TRBV5-4 and TRBJ1-4, the complete variable domain reads ETGVTQSPTHLIKTRGQQVTLRCSSQSGHNTVSWYQQALGQGPQFIFQYYREEENGRGNFPPRFSGLQFPNYSSELNVNALELDDSALYLCASSLQGGGGKLFFGSGTQLSVL.

V is TRBV11-2 and J is TRBJ2-3; 7 nucleotides line up with TRBD1. CDR1 and CDR2 (germline): SGHAT, FQNNGV. This CDR3 spans 15 amino acids. The ends lost 3 bases at V and 2 bases at J; junction bases unmatched: 5. DNA for the CDR3: TGTGCCAGCAGCTTCCACAGGGGAAACACAGATACGCAGTATTTT. Translating gives CASSFHRGNTDTQYF.

As regards this clone: In the same sample, other DNA sequences code for this CDR3. The chain joins TRBV7-9 to TRBJ2-7; D is undetermined. The CDR3 is 12 residues long. The ends were cut back, 4 bases at V and 0 bases at J, with 4 bases in the middle. CDR1 is SEHNR, CDR2 FQNEAQ, per germline (reference sequence). The CDR3, as DNA: TGTGCCAGCAGCTCTAGCTCCTACGAGCAGTACTTC. Its translation is CASSSSSYEQYF. The variable domain in full, with the rest retrieved from reference TRBV7-9 and TRBJ2-7, is DTGVSQNPRHKITKRGQNVTFRCDPISEHNRLYWYRQTLGQGPEFLTYFQNEAQLEKSRLLSDRFSAERPKGSFSTLEIQRTEQGDSAMYLCASSSSSYEQYFGPGTRLTVT.